This TCR beta chain was sequenced during a study of blood T cell repertoires in COVID-19. Study overall: Samples representing acute and convalescent COVID-19 were sourced from the United States, Italy and Spain. PBMCs, B-cell-depleted T cells, or T cells provided the cDNA or gDNA that made up the material.

In germline, CDR1 is SEHNR, CDR2 FQNEAQ (reference sequence). CDR3 size: 14 residues. V lost 4 bases and J lost 4; bases outside the gene matches: 5. In the source study's methods: Reference gene primer amplification in the assay estimated nucleated cell counts. Repertoires were generated with immunoSEQ multiplex PCR, while TCRdb's copy carries only in-frame clones and drops some. V and J calls plus clone size are reproduced from that table; the DNA served to infer D and trimming. Of almost 200,000 clones listed, 85% are singletons. This sequence was found in a man aged 60 to 75 with COVID-19, enrolled during active disease. V usage is TRBV7-9 and J usage is TRBJ1-2; 8 bases are a match to TRBD1. Material for sequencing was peripheral blood. CDR3 protein: CASSYGQGPYGYTF. In nucleotides, the CDR3 is TGTGCCAGCAGCTACGGACAGGGACCCTATGGCTACACCTTC.